This T cell receptor (beta chain) was captured in a study of cytomegalovirus exposure and HLA in healthy donors. Study observations and caveats: The study listed around 150 cytomegalovirus-associated TCR beta chains. There were several of the most significant clusters that appeared linked to common viral pathogens in a later analysis. Sequences of the TCR beta chain were said to predict the HLA-A and HLA-B alleles of most subjects accurately. Looking again later, the authors saw that most CMV-associated TCR beta chains seemed HLA-restricted.

Use of 60 Vbeta and 13 Jbeta primers characterized the PCR. Method: immunoSEQ multiplex PCR; TCRdb's copy keeps in-frame clones and lacks some. The repertoire includes 200,000 to 250,000 clones, 78% of them detected once, and more than 0.45% sits in the top ten. CDR1 and CDR2 (germline): SGHVS, FNYEAQ. The V segment lost 1 base and the J segment 0 bases; nucleotides outside the gene matches: 15. The CDR3 is 20 residues long. This clone has only a few counts. Its specificity is unknown. This receptor was taken from a boy aged 5-17 years in good health and CMV-seronegative. Sequences were obtained from PBMCs. The rearrangement links TRBV7-6 to TRBJ2-4; 7 nucleotides line up with TRBD2. CDR3 in DNA: TGTGCCAGCAGCTTAGTTCGGGGGGAAAGGGAGTTTCTAGCCAAAAACATTCAGTACTTC. Translation gives CASSLVRGEREFLAKNIQYF.